The 21 T cell receptor beta chains below come from one sample, sequenced in a study of shared clonotypes between healthy human individuals. The repertoire was sequenced with immunoSEQ multiplex PCR; TCRdb's copy has only in-frame clones and lacks some. The sample carries more than 450,000 clones, around 74% recorded once. Material: PBMCs. The receptors come from a woman in her thirties or forties in good health. Some clones in this sample may be carry-over from other donors' samples.

The chain recombines TRBV7-2 with TRBJ2-2, with TRBD2 matching 8 bases. V shed 5 bases, J shed 5 bases, and the junction held 10 bases outside the gene matches. CDR3 size: 16 residues. CDR1 is SGHTA, CDR2 FQGNSA, per germline. The CDR3 sequence is CASSSREGLFTGELFF. In nucleotides, the CDR3 is TGTGCCAGCAGCAGCCGGGAGGGCCTTTTTACCGGGGAGCTGTTTTTT.

V and J are TRBV28 and TRBJ2-7; TRBD2 might be the D (7 bases). Trimming left V 6 bases short and J 4 bases short, with 13 bases between. The CDR3 has 13 residues. CDR1 and CDR2 from the germline V gene are MDHEN and SYDVKM. The CDR3 protein is CASSLGGPYEQYF. In DNA, the CDR3 is TGTGCCAGCAGCCTGGGGGGGCCGTACGAGCAGTACTTC.

The rearrangement joins TRBV10-3 to TRBJ2-1; TRBD2 matches at 7 bases. V lost 3 bases, J lost 3 bases, and 2 bases stayed unmatched. This CDR3 is 14 amino acids long. Germline CDR1 and CDR2: ENHRY and SYGVKD. The CDR3 nucleotides read TGTGCCATCAGTGAAAGGGAGGGCTACAATGAGCAGTTCTTC. Amino acid sequence: CAISEREGYNEQFF.

The chain couples TRBV28 to TRBJ2-2; the D gene could be TRBD1 or TRBD2 (5 bases each). The germline CDR1 and CDR2 sequences are MDHEN and SYDVKM. Trimming removed 8 bases at V and 0 bases at J, with 13 bases between. This CDR3 comprises 15 residues. The CDR3 loop is CASGGGFANTGELFF. As DNA, the CDR3 is TGTGCCAGCGGGGGTGGGTTCGCGAACACCGGGGAGCTGTTTTTT.

This clone was counted only a few times. This chain uses TRBV19 with TRBJ2-6; 10 nucleotides match TRBD1. The CDR3 is 19 residues long. Germline CDR1 and CDR2: LNHDA and SQIVND (reference sequence). After removal of 1 base from V and 4 bases from J, the junction contained 10 bases not matched to a gene. DNA of the CDR3: TGTGCCAGTAGTATAGCTGGGACAGGGGCTAGTAGAGGGGCCAACGTCCTGACTTTC. Translating gives CASSIAGTGASRGANVLTF.

V is TRBV7-9 and J is TRBJ2-3, with 12 bases matching TRBD2. V lost 8 bases, J lost 1 base, and 4 bases stayed unmatched. There are 15 residues in the CDR3. Germline CDR1 SEHNR, CDR2 FQNEAQ (reference sequence). The CDR3 sequence: CASVLAGGRTDTQYF. The CDR3 region has the DNA TGTGCCAGCGTTCTAGCGGGAGGGCGCACAGATACGCAGTATTTT. The full variable domain, with the rest looked up from reference TRBV7-9 and TRBJ2-3, is DTGVSQNPRHKITKRGQNVTFRCDPISEHNRLYWYRQTLGQGPEFLTYFQNEAQLEKSRLLSDRFSAERPKGSFSTLEIQRTEQGDSAMYLCASVLAGGRTDTQYFGPGTRLTVL.

This chain connects TRBV18 to TRBJ1-5; D not resolved. This CDR3 is 15 amino acids long. The V end was cut by 1 base, the J end by 0 bases, with 7 bases between. CDR1 and CDR2 (germline): KGHSH, LQKENI. CDR3 amino acids: CASSPQDYSNQPQHF. The CDR3 nucleotides are TGTGCCAGCTCACCACAGGATTATAGCAATCAGCCCCAGCATTTT.

A remark on this clone: This CDR3 is also generated by other DNA sequences in the sample. The CDR3, as DNA: TGTGCCAGCAGCGTAGACCCGAACACCGGGGAGCTGTTTTTT. Protein sequence: CASSVDPNTGELFF. The J gene is TRBJ2-2, the V gene TRBV9, with D hard to call. The CDR3 covers 14 residues. Germline V gives CDR1 SGDLS, CDR2 YYNGEE. Trimming took 0 bases from V and 0 from J, leaving 3 bases between them.

The genes are TRBV10-2 and TRBJ1-5; D is unclear. V shed 2 bases and J shed 4 bases, with 9 bases lying between them. The CDR3 covers 14 residues. Looked up from germline, CDR1 is WSHSY and CDR2 is SAAADI. CDR3 in DNA: TGCGCCAGCAGTGAGACAGCTCTGAATCAGCCCCAGCATTTT. It translates to CASSETALNQPQHF.

V usage is TRBV7-3 and J usage is TRBJ1-1, with unresolved D. Per germline, CDR1 SGHTA and CDR2 FQGTGA. V lost 5 bases and J lost 2, with 9 bases in between. This CDR3 has 13 amino acids. This chain's CDR3 is CASSADRNTEAFF. As DNA, the CDR3 is TGTGCCAGCAGCGCCGACCGAAACACTGAAGCTTTCTTT.

The chain links TRBV30 to TRBJ1-4, with a weak D call TRBD1 (5 bases). This CDR3 contains 13 residues. Trimming pared 2 bases from V and 7 bases from J, leaving 11 bases between. Germline V gene lookup returns CDR1 GTSNPN and CDR2 SVGIG (reference sequence). CDR3 sequence (DNA): TGTGCCTGGAGTTATGGGGGTGGTGAAAAACTGTTTTTT. Amino acid sequence: CAWSYGGGEKLFF.

This clone was seen a handful of times. The rearrangement links TRBV6-1 to TRBJ2-1, with TRBD2 matching 10 bases. The CDR3 is 15 residues long. Germline-derived CDR1 and CDR2 are MNHNS and SASEGT. With V trimmed by 6 bases and J by 2 bases, 4 bases remained unmatched. CDR3 in amino acids: CASSATSGAYNEQFF. The CDR3 DNA is TGTGCCAGCAGCGCTACTAGCGGGGCCTACAATGAGCAGTTCTTC.

The rearrangement links TRBV5-1 to TRBJ2-3, with TRBD1 matching 7 bases. Germline V gene data show CDR1 as SGHRS and CDR2 as YFSETQ. The length of the CDR3 is 15 residues. Germline trimming cut 4 bases from V and 2 bases from J; bases unmatched to any gene: 7. CDR3 sequence reads: CASSPRQGTTDTQYF. The CDR3 DNA sequence: TGCGCCAGCAGCCCCCGACAGGGTACCACAGATACGCAGTATTTT.

Of note for this clone: The germline gene is not matched at one end of the junction; a read error may be the cause. The V and J genes are TRBV28 and TRBJ2-7, with a possible D match to TRBD1 (6 bases). In germline, CDR1 is MDHEN, CDR2 SYDVKM. The CDR3 totals 12 residues. The CDR3 reads CASSNQGLGPNF. The CDR3 bases are TGTGCCAGCAGTAACCAGGGGTTGGGGCCAAACTTC.

The chain uses TRBV12-5 and TRBJ1-2, with 8 bases identical to TRBD1. The V segment lost 3 bases and the J segment 6 bases; nucleotides outside the gene matches: 6. Looked up from germline, CDR1 is LGHNT and CDR2 is FRNRAP. This CDR3 spans 14 amino acids. CDR3 in amino acids: CASGFDRGFHGYTF. CDR3 in DNA: TGTGCTAGTGGTTTCGACAGGGGATTTCATGGCTACACCTTC. The full variable domain, in which reference TRBV12-5 and TRBJ1-2 provide the parts outside the CDR3, is DARVTQTPRHKVTEMGQEVTMRCQPILGHNTVFWYRQTMMQGLELLAYFRNRAPLDDSGMPKDRFSAEMPDATLATLKIQPSEPRDSAVYFCASGFDRGFHGYTFGSGTRLTVV.

The chain recombines TRBV30 with TRBJ2-2; D is unclear. Per germline, CDR1 GTSNPN and CDR2 SVGIG (reference sequence). Trimming pared 3 bases from V and 3 bases from J, leaving 5 bases between. CDR3 size: 12 residues. The CDR3 nucleotides read TGTGCCTGGAGCCCGGACACCGGGGAGCTGTTTTTT. Its translation is CAWSPDTGELFF.

The chain employs TRBV7-2 and TRBJ2-3; 7 nucleotides align to TRBD2. The germline V gene has CDR1 SGHTA and CDR2 FQGNSA. V lost 1 base to trimming and J lost 2 bases; unmatched junction nucleotides: 6. This CDR3 has 16 residues. DNA of the CDR3: TGTGCCAGCAGCTTAGGGGGCGGGAGACTCACAGATACGCAGTATTTT. This codes for CASSLGGGRLTDTQYF.

The rearrangement joins TRBV28 to TRBJ2-7, with a tentative D call TRBD1 (5 bases). Trimming stripped 5 bases from V and 6 bases from J, with 11 bases between. Germline CDR1 and CDR2: MDHEN and SYDVKM. The CDR3 consists of 12 residues. The CDR3 DNA reads as TGTGCCAGCAGTACCAGGGTGGCCGAGCAGTACTTC. Amino acids: CASSTRVAEQYF.

This sequence joins TRBV18 and TRBJ2-5; D assignment may be TRBD1 or TRBD2 (5 bases each). The germline CDR1 and CDR2 sequences are KGHSH and LQKENI. The V end was cut by 0 bases, the J end by 4 bases, with 12 bases between. CDR3 length equals 15 residues. This CDR3 is CASSPPGVRGETQYF. As DNA, the CDR3 is TGTGCCAGCTCACCACCAGGGGTTCGGGGAGAGACCCAGTACTTC.

This clone was observed a few times. The chain combines TRBV6-5 with TRBJ2-1; TRBD1 aligns across 9 bases. Germline V gene data show CDR1 as MNHEY and CDR2 as SVGAGI. This CDR3 region has 13 residues. Trimming cost V 6 bases and J 8 bases; bases outside gene matches: 5. The CDR3 loop reads CASRQGALYEQFF. The CDR3 DNA is TGTGCCAGCAGACAGGGGGCTCTCTATGAGCAGTTCTTC.

V and J are TRBV7-9 and TRBJ2-5; the D gene is possibly TRBD1 (7 bases). The V and J ends lost 8 bases and 7 bases respectively, with 23 bases between them. Looked up from germline, CDR1 is SEHNR and CDR2 is FQNEAQ (reference sequence). The CDR3 totals 15 residues. CDR3 sequence reads: CASGLGQEGSVTQYF. In DNA, the CDR3 is TGTGCCAGCGGTCTCGGACAGGAGGGTTCAGTGACCCAGTACTTC.